The T cell receptor beta chain under discussion was sequenced for a study of blood T cell repertoires in COVID-19. Repertoires were generated with immunoSEQ multiplex PCR, while TCRdb's copy carries only in-frame clones and drops some. The sample records about 210,000 clones, about 82% being singletons. CDR3 length equals 16 residues. V shed 0 bases and J shed 1 base, with 10 bases lying between them. Germline V gene sequence: CDR1 MNHEY, CDR2 SVGAGI. The source of this sequence is a middle-aged man with acute COVID-19. The sequencing sample was made of PBMCs or T cells enriched from blood (not recorded which). This chain uses TRBV6-5 with TRBJ2-1, with a tentative D call TRBD2 (5 bases). The CDR3, as DNA: TGTGCCAGCAGTTACTCTACTAGTGCGTCCTACAATGAGCAGTTCTTC. Translating gives CASSYSTSASYNEQFF.